A single sample gave rise to the 9 T cell receptor beta chains below, sequenced in a study of radiotherapy plus CTLA-4 blockade in lung cancer. The method was immunoSEQ multiplex PCR; TCRdb's version includes in-frame clones alone and lacks a portion of them. The sample lists around 59,000 clones, around 68% occurring once. This specimen was peripheral blood, taken from a patient treated with radiotherapy plus ipilimumab. These receptors all stem from a human donor with non-small cell lung cancer whose response to radiotherapy plus ipilimumab could not be evaluated.

The J gene is TRBJ2-7, the V gene TRBV5-5; D call uncertain. The germline gives CDR1 SGHKS, CDR2 YYEKEE (reference sequence). The CDR3 totals 15 residues. Deletions cut 4 bases from V and 3 bases from J, with 17 bases between. The CDR3 DNA follows: TGTGCCAGCAGCCAAGATTCGGCGGTTTACTACGAGCAGTACTTC. This codes for CASSQDSAVYYEQYF.

This chain uses TRBV7-9 with TRBJ1-5; 10 bases fit TRBD1. Germline V gene data show CDR1 as SEHNR and CDR2 as FQNEAQ (reference sequence). V lost 2 bases, J lost 0 bases, and 1 base stayed unmatched. The CDR3 has 16 amino acids. The CDR3 nucleotides are TGTGCCAGCAGCTTATGGACAGGGGGTAGCAATCAGCCCCAGCATTTT. It encodes CASSLWTGGSNQPQHF.

This sequence joins TRBV27 and TRBJ2-7; D might be TRBD1 (6 bases). The CDR3 is 13 residues long. Trimming stripped 6 bases from V and 5 bases from J, with 14 bases between. Germline CDR1 and CDR2: MNHEY and SMNVEV (reference sequence). CDR3 loop: CASSYSNRDEQYF. For the CDR3, the DNA is TGTGCCAGCAGCTATTCAAACAGGGACGAGCAGTACTTC.

The chain is built from TRBV27 and TRBJ2-1, with 8 nucleotides matching TRBD2. This CDR3 has 16 residues. The V and J ends lost 3 bases and 3 bases, in that order; junction bases with no gene match: 7. In germline, CDR1 is MNHEY, CDR2 SMNVEV (reference sequence). CDR3: CASSLAPGTSYNEQFF. In DNA, the CDR3 is TGTGCCAGCAGTTTGGCCCCCGGGACTAGCTACAATGAGCAGTTCTTC.

The V and J genes are TRBV19 and TRBJ1-3, with D possibly matching TRBD1 (6 bases). This CDR3 has 15 residues. Germline V gene sequence: CDR1 LNHDA, CDR2 SQIVND (reference sequence). Deletions cut 6 bases from V and 0 bases from J, with 12 bases between. The DNA for the CDR3 is TGTGCCAGTAGCCGCGGGGGCAACTCTGGAAACACCATATATTTT. Translation: CASSRGGNSGNTIYF.

The chain has TRBV28 and TRBJ2-5, with a possible D match to TRBD2 (6 bases). This CDR3 contains 13 residues. The germline V gene has CDR1 MDHEN and CDR2 SYDVKM. V gave up 6 bases and J gave up 2 bases, with 10 bases separating them. CDR3 nucleotides: TGTGCCAGCAGCGGGGGACGTCAAGAGACCCAGTACTTC. Protein: CASSGGRQETQYF.

V usage is TRBV5-1 and J usage is TRBJ1-2, with 7 bases lining up with TRBD1. In germline, CDR1 is SGHRS, CDR2 YFSETQ. The CDR3 runs to 14 residues. Germline trimming cut 4 bases from V and 3 bases from J; bases unmatched to any gene: 6. The DNA of the CDR3 is TGCGCCAGCAGCACGGGACAGCTAGACTATGGCTACACCTTC. Translation: CASSTGQLDYGYTF.

The chain links TRBV7-2 to TRBJ2-3, with a possible D match to TRBD2 (5 bases). V lost 5 bases and J lost 4, with 16 bases in between. The germline V gene encodes CDR1 SGHTA and CDR2 FQGNSA. The CDR3 sequence is 15 residues long. The CDR3 region has the DNA TGTGCCAGCAGCCTGCTAGGCCCCGGGGCAGATACGCAGTATTTT. It codes for CASSLLGPGADTQYF.

This clone was detected only a few times. CDR3 sequence reads: CASRPGLGENQPQHF. The CDR3 nucleotides read TGTGCCAGCAGACCCGGACTTGGGGAGAATCAGCCCCAGCATTTT. The chain couples TRBV6-5 to TRBJ1-5; D is undetermined. The V end lost 6 bases, the J end lost 4 bases, and 16 bases lay between the germline ends. The CDR3 totals 15 residues. The germline V gene has CDR1 MNHEY and CDR2 SVGAGI.